The next 17 T cell receptor beta chains were all read from a single sample in a study of T cell responses to AZD1222 COVID-19 vaccine. Method: immunoSEQ multiplex PCR; TCRdb's copy keeps in-frame clones and lacks some. The sample yields more than 150,000 clones, around 87% seen once. The specimen was peripheral blood, collected 28 days after the second AZD1222 dose. The receptor set was obtained from an adult who received the AZD1222 COVID-19 vaccine.

The chain is built from TRBV4-2 and TRBJ1-2; D is possibly TRBD1 (5 bases). The germline V and J ends were trimmed by 1 base and 4 bases, with 16 bases remaining between them. This CDR3 is 16 amino acids long. The germline CDR1 and CDR2 sequences are LGHNA and YNFKEQ. The CDR3 sequence: CASSQGTGGSTYGYTF. CDR3 in DNA: TGTGCCAGCAGCCAAGGAACCGGGGGTAGTACCTATGGCTACACCTTC.

Concerning this clone itself: The sample contains more than one DNA sequence encoding this CDR3. This chain links TRBV5-6 with TRBJ2-6; maybe TRBD1 (6 bases). The CDR3 is 15 residues long. Germline V lookup: CDR1 SGHDT, CDR2 YYEEEE. V lost 0 bases to trimming and J lost 2 bases, with 6 bases between them. Here the CDR3 reads CASSLGGPGANVLTF. DNA for the CDR3: TGTGCCAGCAGCTTGGGGGGGCCTGGGGCCAACGTCCTGACTTTC.

This chain connects TRBV7-9 to TRBJ2-2; tentative D call: TRBD2 (5 bases). Trimming took 3 bases from V and 0 from J, leaving 8 bases between them. CDR1 and CDR2 from the germline V gene are SEHNR and FQNEAQ (reference sequence). The CDR3 is 15 amino acids. CDR3 in DNA: TGTGCCAGCAGCTTCCGGGGTACGAACACCGGGGAGCTGTTTTTT. The encoded protein is CASSFRGTNTGELFF.

This sequence joins TRBV7-3 and TRBJ1-1; tentatively, D is TRBD1 (5 bases). Germline-derived CDR1 and CDR2 are SGHTA and FQGTGA. Trimming removed 5 bases from V and 5 bases from J, with 15 bases in between. The CDR3 runs 14 residues. CDR3 DNA: TGTGCCAGCAGCCCTGGGGGGTCTCTAACTGAAGCTTTCTTT. This sequence encodes CASSPGGSLTEAFF.

The rearrangement uses TRBV28 and TRBJ2-1; unclear D gene. Per the germline V gene, CDR1 is MDHEN and CDR2 is SYDVKM. CDR3 length: 16 residues. V dropped 4 bases and J dropped 0 bases, with 13 bases sitting between them. The CDR3 coding sequence is TGTGCCAGCAGTTCCATTGCGGCCCGCTCCTACAATGAGCAGTTCTTC. This encodes CASSSIAARSYNEQFF.

This chain connects TRBV24-1 to TRBJ1-5; D gene uncertain. In germline, CDR1 is KGHDR, CDR2 SFDVKD. With 2 bases removed from V and 0 bases from J, the gap between germline ends came to 1 base. The length of the CDR3 is 13 residues. For the CDR3, the DNA is TGTGCCACCAGTGATTATAGCAATCAGCCCCAGCATTTT. The encoded protein is CATSDYSNQPQHF.

V usage is TRBV6-5 and J usage is TRBJ1-1; unclear D gene. The germline V and J ends were trimmed by 5 bases and 4 bases, with 14 bases remaining between them. CDR1 is MNHEY, CDR2 SVGAGI, per germline. CDR3 length: 14 residues. The CDR3 DNA reads TGTGCCAGCAGTCAGCGGGCAGGAATCACTGAAGCTTTCTTT. Its protein is CASSQRAGITEAFF.

The chain is built from TRBV28 and TRBJ2-7; perhaps TRBD2 as D (6 bases). V was pared by 2 bases and J by 6 bases, with 17 bases between. The CDR3 runs 15 residues. Germline CDR1 and CDR2: MDHEN and SYDVKM. CDR3 sequence reads: CASSLRAAGPLEQYF. CDR3 coding DNA: TGTGCCAGCAGTTTAAGGGCAGCGGGCCCTCTCGAGCAGTACTTC.

This clone was picked up one time. Written as DNA, the CDR3 is TGCGCCAGCAGCTTGGAGTCCAGGGGGAGCGGCTACACCTTC. Its protein product is CASSLESRGSGYTF. This chain joins TRBV5-1 and TRBJ1-2; 7 bases map to TRBD1. Germline-derived CDR1 and CDR2 are SGHRS and YFSETQ. CDR3 size: 14 residues. V dropped 0 bases and J dropped 8; count of bases not matched to a gene: 7.

Only a few counts were recorded for this clone. J is TRBJ2-7 and V is TRBV7-2, with TRBD2 matching over 14 bases. Germline V CDR1 and CDR2: SGHTA, FQGNSA. J gave up 4 bases and V 1 base, and 3 bases lay outside the gene matches. This CDR3 has 16 amino acids. The CDR3 DNA is TGTGCCAGCAGCTTAGGACTAGCGGGAGGGGGATACGAGCAGTACTTC. Translation gives CASSLGLAGGGYEQYF.

This chain joins TRBV7-9 and TRBJ1-1, with D maybe TRBD1 (5 bases). Germline V gene data show CDR1 as SEHNR and CDR2 as FQNEAQ (reference sequence). CDR3 length equals 14 residues. The V gene lost 5 bases and the J gene lost 4 bases, with 14 bases spanning the gap. The CDR3 DNA reads TGTGCCAGCAGCCCCCAATGGGGGAGCACTGAAGCTTTCTTT. Translation gives CASSPQWGSTEAFF.

The chain combines TRBV12-3 or TRBV12-4 with TRBJ1-5, with D possibly TRBD1 on 5 matching bases. The CDR3 is made up of 13 amino acids. Trimming shortened V by 7 bases and J by 7 bases, and 14 bases separated the two germline ends. This chain's CDR3 is CASTLGAGQPQHF. CDR3 in DNA: TGTGCCAGCACTCTGGGTGCAGGGCAGCCCCAGCATTTT.

V gene TRBV9 combines with J gene TRBJ2-7, with D possibly called TRBD1 or TRBD2 (5 bases each). Germline loops: CDR1 SGDLS, CDR2 YYNGEE. Between the trimmed V and J ends, which lost 2 bases and 0 bases, there was a span of 9 bases. This CDR3 region has 14 residues. DNA of the CDR3: TGTGCCAGCAGCGTGAGGGGTAGCTCCTACGAGCAGTACTTC. Protein: CASSVRGSSYEQYF. Based on the CDR3 plus reference TRBV9 and TRBJ2-7, the full variable domain is DSGVTQTPKHLITATGQRVTLRCSPRSGDLSVYWYQQSLDQGLQFLIQYYNGEERAKGNILERFSAQQFPDLHSELNLSSLELGDSALYFCASSVRGSSYEQYFGPGTRLTVT.

This clone appeared a few times. The chain joins TRBV7-2 to TRBJ2-3, with TRBD2 as a possible D gene (6 bases). The length of the CDR3 is 16 residues. Germline loops: CDR1 SGHTA, CDR2 FQGNSA. V lost 5 bases and J 2 bases, leaving 17 bases between the germline ends. CDR3 sequence reads: CASSQGTGLHTDTQYF. Here the CDR3 DNA reads TGTGCCAGCAGCCAAGGGACGGGACTCCACACAGATACGCAGTATTTT.

The CDR3 here is CASSHYTRGGGETQYF. Here the CDR3 DNA reads TGTGCCAGCAGCCATTACACTAGGGGGGGCGGTGAGACCCAGTACTTC. The V gene is TRBV3-1 (or the pseudogene TRBV3-2), the J gene TRBJ2-5, with a tentative D call TRBD2 (7 bases). The CDR3 contains 16 residues. Germline CDR1 reads LGHDT; CDR2 reads YNNKEL (reference sequence). Trimming left V 3 bases short and J 5 bases short, with 19 bases between.

V is TRBV5-6 and J is TRBJ2-5; a weak D match, TRBD2 (5 bases). Trimming cost V 4 bases and J 3 bases, with 10 bases left between them. Germline CDR1 SGHDT, CDR2 YYEEEE. The CDR3 consists of 13 residues. The DNA for the CDR3 is TGTGCCAGCAGCCCGGGAATAGAAGAGACCCAGTACTTC. It translates to CASSPGIEETQYF.

The chain carries TRBV5-1 and TRBJ2-2; D uncertain. CDR3 length: 14 amino acids. The V end lost 5 bases, the J end lost 1 base, and 9 bases lay between the germline ends. Germline loops: CDR1 SGHRS, CDR2 YFSETQ. CDR3 bases: TGCGCCAGCAGACAGATTTTGAACACCGGGGAGCTGTTTTTT. It codes for CASRQILNTGELFF.